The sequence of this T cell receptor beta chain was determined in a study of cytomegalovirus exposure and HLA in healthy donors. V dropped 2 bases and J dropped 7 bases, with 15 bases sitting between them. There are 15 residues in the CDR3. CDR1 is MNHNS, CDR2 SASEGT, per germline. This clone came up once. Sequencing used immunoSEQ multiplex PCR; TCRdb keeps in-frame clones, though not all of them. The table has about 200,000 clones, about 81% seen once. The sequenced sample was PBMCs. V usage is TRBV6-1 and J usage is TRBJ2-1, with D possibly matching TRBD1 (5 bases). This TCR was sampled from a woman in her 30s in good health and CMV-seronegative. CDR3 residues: CASSEMQGSLNEQFF. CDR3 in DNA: TGTGCCAGCAGTGAAATGCAGGGATCTTTGAATGAGCAGTTCTTC.